The 26 T cell receptor beta chains in this list originate from one sample, sequenced in a study of shared clonotypes between healthy human individuals. Assay used: immunoSEQ multiplex PCR; TCRdb lists only in-frame clones, some missing. The repertoire has more than 1,200,000 clones, around 98.5% of them found once; the top ten carry roughly 0.36%. Input material: naive CD4+ T cells sorted from blood. Subset here: CD45RA+ positively selected. These receptors all stem from a man younger than 45 in good health.

This clone was seen only once. The V call is TRBV7-9, the J call TRBJ2-7; D ambiguous. The CDR3 consists of 16 residues. In germline, CDR1 is SEHNR, CDR2 FQNEAQ (reference sequence). Trimming shortened V by 4 bases and J by 2 bases, and 18 bases separated the two germline ends. The CDR3: CASSSRPSSGPYEQYF. In nucleotides, the CDR3 is TGTGCCAGCAGCTCTAGGCCCTCCTCCGGCCCCTACGAGCAGTACTTC.

The CDR3 region is CASRVPGQGSYEQYF. The CDR3 DNA reads as TGTGCCAGCAGAGTCCCGGGACAGGGTTCCTACGAGCAGTACTTC. The chain links TRBV11-2 to TRBJ2-7; 9 positions match TRBD1. The CDR3 totals 15 residues. Per the germline V gene, CDR1 is SGHAT and CDR2 is FQNNGV. V shed 6 bases, J shed 1 base, and the junction held 7 bases outside the gene matches.

The rearrangement links TRBV18 to TRBJ2-1, with 13 bases matching TRBD2. This CDR3 region has 16 residues. CDR1 is KGHSH, CDR2 LQKENI, per germline. The trim removed 2 bases at V and 6 bases at J, leaving 4 bases unmatched. The CDR3 region is CASSPSGLAGANEQFF. CDR3 nucleotide sequence: TGTGCCAGCTCACCAAGTGGACTAGCGGGAGCCAATGAGCAGTTCTTC. The full variable domain, its missing parts supplied by reference TRBV18 and TRBJ2-1, is NAGVMQNPRHLVRRRGQEARLRCSPMKGHSHVYWYRQLPEEGLKFMVYLQKENIIDESGMPKERFSAEFPKEGPSILRIQQVVRGDSAAYFCASSPSGLAGANEQFFGPGTRLTVL.

The chain employs TRBV18 and TRBJ2-5, with TRBD1 as a possible D gene (7 bases). Trimming cost V 5 bases and J 5 bases, with 12 bases left between them. This CDR3 spans 13 amino acids. Germline lookup yields CDR1 KGHSH and CDR2 LQKENI. The CDR3 is CASSSQGRETQYF. CDR3 nucleotides: TGTGCCAGCTCATCACAGGGGAGGGAGACCCAGTACTTC.

The chain combines TRBV19 with TRBJ1-4; 11 bases line up with TRBD1. Germline loops: CDR1 LNHDA, CDR2 SQIVND (reference sequence). The CDR3 covers 16 residues. After removal of 7 bases from V and 0 bases from J, the junction contained 4 bases not matched to a gene. CDR3 DNA sequence: TGTGCCAGTACCGGACAGGGGGCCTCAACTAATGAAAAACTGTTTTTT. Residues: CASTGQGASTNEKLFF.

The V call is TRBV15, the J call TRBJ2-1; TRBD2 matches at 12 bases. The germline gives CDR1 LNHNV, CDR2 YYDKDF (reference sequence). The CDR3 contains 17 residues. V trimming: 3 bases; J trimming: 4 bases; junction bases outside the gene matches: 7. In DNA, the CDR3 is TGTGCCACCAGCAGCTTTTCCGGGACTAGCGGGTACAATGAGCAGTTCTTC. It encodes CATSSFSGTSGYNEQFF.

V and J are TRBV7-2 and TRBJ2-3; TRBD2 matches at 7 bases. After removal of 1 base from V and 10 bases from J, the junction contained 2 bases not matched to a gene. Germline CDR1 reads SGHTA; CDR2 reads FQGNSA. The CDR3 consists of 12 residues. In nucleotides, the CDR3 is TGTGCCAGCAGCTTAGGCGGGAGCGCGCAGTATTTT. This gives the protein CASSLGGSAQYF.

The chain employs TRBV6-5 and TRBJ1-4, with D unclear. From germline, CDR1 is MNHEY and CDR2 SVGAGI. V was pared by 3 bases and J by 7 bases, with 12 bases between. The CDR3 runs 14 residues. The CDR3 is CASSYNRVSEKLFF. CDR3 DNA: TGTGCCAGCAGTTATAATCGGGTTAGTGAAAAACTGTTTTTT.

The chain is built from TRBV27 and TRBJ2-1, with no clear D. CDR3 length: 20 residues. The germline gives CDR1 MNHEY, CDR2 SMNVEV (reference sequence). V gave up 5 bases and J gave up 4 bases, with 30 bases separating them. CDR3 amino acids: CASSQIRPGPISSRYNEQFF. The CDR3 nucleotides read TGTGCCAGCAGTCAGATCCGCCCAGGCCCCATCTCGAGCCGATACAATGAGCAGTTCTTC.

Concerning this clone itself: At the DNA level, this CDR3 is encoded by other sequences in the same sample as well. V is TRBV11-2 and J is TRBJ2-3; no definite D call. V shed 0 bases and J shed 3 bases, with 4 bases lying between them. Germline V CDR1 and CDR2: SGHAT, FQNNGV. The CDR3 is 13 residues long. The CDR3 here is CASSLERTDTQYF. CDR3 coding DNA: TGTGCCAGCAGCTTAGAACGTACAGATACGCAGTATTTT.

This clone has a single count. J is TRBJ2-1 and V is TRBV18; D is unresolved. CDR1 and CDR2 from the germline V gene are KGHSH and LQKENI. The CDR3 runs 11 residues. V was shortened by 6 bases and J by 9 bases, with 9 bases between the two germline ends. This CDR3 reads CASSPYGEQFF. Written as DNA, the CDR3 is TGTGCCAGCTCCCCCTACGGTGAGCAGTTCTTC.

CDR3 sequence reads: CASSGGDRDTGELFF. The CDR3 region has the DNA TGTGCCAGCTCGGGAGGAGACAGGGATACCGGGGAGCTGTTTTTT. The V call is TRBV11-3, the J call TRBJ2-2; tentatively, D is TRBD1 or TRBD2 (7 bases each). Trimming took off 8 bases at V and 5 bases at J, with 18 bases between the two ends. The length of the CDR3 is 15 residues. Germline loops: CDR1 SGHNT, CDR2 YENEEA.

The rearrangement links TRBV11-2 to TRBJ1-2; no reliable D call. V was trimmed by 1 base and J by 2 bases, leaving 11 bases between them. There are 15 residues in the CDR3. Germline V CDR1 and CDR2: SGHAT, FQNNGV. The CDR3 reads CASSLVDRGNYGYTF. The CDR3 bases are TGTGCCAGCAGCTTAGTCGATCGTGGGAACTATGGCTACACCTTC.

On this clone: This specimen includes other DNA sequences encoding the same CDR3. This chain joins TRBV7-9 and TRBJ2-3; possibly TRBD1 for D (6 bases). CDR1 SEHNR and CDR2 FQNEAQ come from the germline V gene (reference sequence). Trimming pared 3 bases from V and 4 bases from J, leaving 8 bases between. The CDR3 is 13 amino acids. The CDR3 sequence is CASSLSGADTQYF. The CDR3 region has the DNA TGTGCCAGCAGCTTGTCAGGGGCAGATACGCAGTATTTT.

Note on this clone: Other DNA sequences in the sample encode the same CDR3. This chain connects TRBV10-3 to TRBJ2-7, with D unclear. Per the germline V gene, CDR1 is ENHRY and CDR2 is SYGVKD. The CDR3 spans 13 residues. Trimming took 0 bases from V and 3 from J, leaving 6 bases between them. CDR3 bases: TGTGCCATCAGTGAGTCTAGCAGCTACGAGCAGTACTTC. Protein sequence: CAISESSSYEQYF.

The V call is TRBV4-3, the J call TRBJ2-1; a weak D match, TRBD2 (6 bases). Germline CDR1 reads LGHNA; CDR2 reads YSLEER. Trimming took 1 base from V and 11 from J, leaving 18 bases between them. The CDR3 is made up of 15 amino acids. The CDR3 is CASSQGSAGLSQQFF. Here the CDR3 DNA reads TGCGCCAGCAGCCAAGGATCGGCGGGATTGTCGCAGCAGTTCTTC.

The V call is TRBV15, the J call TRBJ1-5; D might be TRBD1 (5 bases). The CDR3 extends over 16 amino acids. Germline loops: CDR1 LNHNV, CDR2 YYDKDF (reference sequence). Trimming pared 0 bases from V and 3 bases from J, leaving 12 bases between. In DNA form, the CDR3 reads TGTGCCACCAGCAGAGATCCCAGGGATTCCAATCAGCCCCAGCATTTT. Translating it yields CATSRDPRDSNQPQHF.

V and J are TRBV28 and TRBJ2-5; 10 bases match TRBD1. V dropped 3 bases and J dropped 4; count of bases not matched to a gene: 5. The CDR3 length is 15 residues. Germline assignment: CDR1 MDHEN and CDR2 SYDVKM. CDR3: CASSLTGGVGETQYF. The DNA of the CDR3 is TGTGCCAGCAGTTTGACAGGGGGCGTCGGAGAGACCCAGTACTTC.

The chain is built from TRBV5-5 and TRBJ2-5, with D perhaps given as TRBD1 or TRBD2 (6 bases each). With 4 bases removed from V and 5 bases from J, the gap between germline ends came to 15 bases. Germline V gene lookup returns CDR1 SGHKS and CDR2 YYEKEE (reference sequence). The CDR3 spans 14 residues. The chain's CDR3 is CASSPRRGIETQYF. CDR3 DNA: TGTGCCAGCAGCCCCCGGAGGGGGATCGAGACCCAGTACTTC.

This sequence joins TRBV7-2 and TRBJ2-1, with a weak D call TRBD1 (5 bases). This CDR3 is built from 14 residues. Trimming left V 5 bases short and J 1 base short, with 9 bases between. The germline V gene has CDR1 SGHTA and CDR2 FQGNSA. This chain's CDR3 is CASSQGRSYNEQFF. For the CDR3, the DNA is TGTGCCAGCAGCCAGGGTAGGTCCTACAATGAGCAGTTCTTC.

The chain couples TRBV6-6 to TRBJ2-7, with D hard to call. Germline loops: CDR1 MNHNY, CDR2 SVGAGI (reference sequence). This CDR3 contains 12 residues. Trimming took 2 bases from V and 7 from J, leaving 9 bases between them. The CDR3 here is CASSYPSGEQYF. Written as DNA, the CDR3 is TGTGCCAGCAGTTACCCCTCCGGGGAGCAGTACTTC.

This chain joins TRBV20-1 and TRBJ2-1; a possible D gene is TRBD1 (5 bases). Deletions cut 5 bases from V and 8 bases from J, with 10 bases between. The germline V gene encodes CDR1 DFQATT and CDR2 SNEGSKA (reference sequence). This CDR3 is built from 11 residues. CDR3 region: CSARSRDEQFF. CDR3 bases: TGCAGTGCTCGGAGCAGGGATGAGCAGTTCTTC.

Here the CDR3 DNA reads TGTGCCAGCAGTGATTACGCCGGGACAGGGGGCAGAGGTGGCTACACCTTC. It translates to CASSDYAGTGGRGGYTF. The chain employs TRBV2 and TRBJ1-2; TRBD1 matches at 12 bases. V was pared by 3 bases and J by 7 bases, with 12 bases of the junction left unmatched. This CDR3 comprises 17 residues. Germline CDR1 reads SNHLY; CDR2 reads FYNNEI.

V and J are TRBV5-1 and TRBJ2-2; D not certain. CDR3 length: 17 amino acids. The V and J ends lost 0 bases and 5 bases respectively, with 17 bases between them. Germline assignment: CDR1 SGHRS and CDR2 YFSETQ. The CDR3 DNA reads as TGCGCCAGCAGCTTGGCCCTTCTGGTGGCGCGAACCGGGGAGCTGTTTTTT. Amino acids: CASSLALLVARTGELFF.

With regard to this clone: Other nucleotide sequences in the sample specify the same CDR3. The CDR3 DNA reads as TGCGCCAGCAGCGTGGTCCTGAACCCTGAGCAGTTCTTC. Translating it yields CASSVVLNPEQFF. This sequence joins TRBV5-1 and TRBJ2-1; D not certain. The CDR3 is 13 amino acids. Trimming took 4 bases from V and 9 from J, leaving 14 bases between them. Germline CDR1 reads SGHRS; CDR2 reads YFSETQ.

The chain recombines TRBV28 with TRBJ2-2; no clear D gene. The CDR3 length is 12 residues. CDR1 and CDR2 (germline): MDHEN, SYDVKM. Trimming took 2 bases from V and 6 from J, leaving 4 bases between them. DNA for the CDR3: TGTGCCAGCAGTTTAGAGGCCGGGGAGCTGTTTTTT. This gives the protein CASSLEAGELFF.